This paragraph covers one T cell receptor beta chain sequence. With random hexamers, reverse transcription was performed on about 0.45 to 1 ug of RNA. Amplification of TCR beta CDR3 was carried out by immunoSEQ multiplex PCR, which covered 54 Vbeta and 13 Jbeta segments. TCRdb re-derived calls from the immunoSEQ multiplex PCR reads in MiXCR, one entry per CDR3 protein. The data contain roughly 200,000 distinct CDR3 sequences, about 95% of them seen just once; the ten biggest clones take up approximately 0.1%. Losses at the gene ends were 6 bases for V and 4 bases for J; bases not matched to a gene: 3. Per the germline V gene, CDR1 is SEHNR and CDR2 is FQNEAQ (reference sequence). The length of the CDR3 is 14 residues. The sample belongs to a study of CD8 T cells in Susac syndrome. Sequencing of TCR beta was performed on blood CD8+ and CD4+ T cells. Controls comprised healthy donors matched for age and sex. TEMRA cells were FACS-enriched, unlike CD8+ and CD4+ T cells, which were negatively isolated.

Sequenced sample: CD4+ T cells from PBMCs. This sequence was found in a human donor in good health. V is TRBV7-9 and J is TRBJ2-3; 11 bases are a match to TRBD2. The CDR3 DNA sequence: TGTGCCAGCAGTGTAGCGGGAGGGCCAGATACGCAGTATTTT. It specifies CASSVAGGPDTQYF. The full variable domain, its missing parts supplied by reference TRBV7-9 and TRBJ2-3, is DTGVSQNPRHKITKRGQNVTFRCDPISEHNRLYWYRQTLGQGPEFLTYFQNEAQLEKSRLLSDRFSAERPKGSFSTLEIQRTEQGDSAMYLCASSVAGGPDTQYFGPGTRLTVL.